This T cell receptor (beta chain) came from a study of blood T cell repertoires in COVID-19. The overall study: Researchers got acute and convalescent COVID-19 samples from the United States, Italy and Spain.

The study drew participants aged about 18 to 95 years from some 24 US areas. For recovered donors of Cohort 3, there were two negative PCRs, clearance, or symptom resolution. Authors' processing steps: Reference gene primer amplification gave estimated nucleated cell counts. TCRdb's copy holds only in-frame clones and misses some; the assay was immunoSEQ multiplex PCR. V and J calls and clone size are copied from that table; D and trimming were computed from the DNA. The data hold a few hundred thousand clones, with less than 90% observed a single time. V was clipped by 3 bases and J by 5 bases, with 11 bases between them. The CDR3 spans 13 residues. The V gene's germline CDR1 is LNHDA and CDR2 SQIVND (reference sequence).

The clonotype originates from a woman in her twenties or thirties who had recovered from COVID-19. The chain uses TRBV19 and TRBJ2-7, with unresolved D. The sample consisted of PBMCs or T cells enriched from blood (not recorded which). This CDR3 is CASSMRSSNEQYF. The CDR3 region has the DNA TGTGCCAGTAGTATGAGGTCGTCGAACGAGCAGTACTTC. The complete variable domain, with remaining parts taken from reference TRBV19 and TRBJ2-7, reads DGGITQSPKYLFRKEGQNVTLSCEQNLNHDAMYWYRQDPGQGLRLIYYSQIVNDFQKGDIAEGYSVSREKKESFPLTVTSAQKNPTAFYLCASSMRSSNEQYFGPGTRLTVT.